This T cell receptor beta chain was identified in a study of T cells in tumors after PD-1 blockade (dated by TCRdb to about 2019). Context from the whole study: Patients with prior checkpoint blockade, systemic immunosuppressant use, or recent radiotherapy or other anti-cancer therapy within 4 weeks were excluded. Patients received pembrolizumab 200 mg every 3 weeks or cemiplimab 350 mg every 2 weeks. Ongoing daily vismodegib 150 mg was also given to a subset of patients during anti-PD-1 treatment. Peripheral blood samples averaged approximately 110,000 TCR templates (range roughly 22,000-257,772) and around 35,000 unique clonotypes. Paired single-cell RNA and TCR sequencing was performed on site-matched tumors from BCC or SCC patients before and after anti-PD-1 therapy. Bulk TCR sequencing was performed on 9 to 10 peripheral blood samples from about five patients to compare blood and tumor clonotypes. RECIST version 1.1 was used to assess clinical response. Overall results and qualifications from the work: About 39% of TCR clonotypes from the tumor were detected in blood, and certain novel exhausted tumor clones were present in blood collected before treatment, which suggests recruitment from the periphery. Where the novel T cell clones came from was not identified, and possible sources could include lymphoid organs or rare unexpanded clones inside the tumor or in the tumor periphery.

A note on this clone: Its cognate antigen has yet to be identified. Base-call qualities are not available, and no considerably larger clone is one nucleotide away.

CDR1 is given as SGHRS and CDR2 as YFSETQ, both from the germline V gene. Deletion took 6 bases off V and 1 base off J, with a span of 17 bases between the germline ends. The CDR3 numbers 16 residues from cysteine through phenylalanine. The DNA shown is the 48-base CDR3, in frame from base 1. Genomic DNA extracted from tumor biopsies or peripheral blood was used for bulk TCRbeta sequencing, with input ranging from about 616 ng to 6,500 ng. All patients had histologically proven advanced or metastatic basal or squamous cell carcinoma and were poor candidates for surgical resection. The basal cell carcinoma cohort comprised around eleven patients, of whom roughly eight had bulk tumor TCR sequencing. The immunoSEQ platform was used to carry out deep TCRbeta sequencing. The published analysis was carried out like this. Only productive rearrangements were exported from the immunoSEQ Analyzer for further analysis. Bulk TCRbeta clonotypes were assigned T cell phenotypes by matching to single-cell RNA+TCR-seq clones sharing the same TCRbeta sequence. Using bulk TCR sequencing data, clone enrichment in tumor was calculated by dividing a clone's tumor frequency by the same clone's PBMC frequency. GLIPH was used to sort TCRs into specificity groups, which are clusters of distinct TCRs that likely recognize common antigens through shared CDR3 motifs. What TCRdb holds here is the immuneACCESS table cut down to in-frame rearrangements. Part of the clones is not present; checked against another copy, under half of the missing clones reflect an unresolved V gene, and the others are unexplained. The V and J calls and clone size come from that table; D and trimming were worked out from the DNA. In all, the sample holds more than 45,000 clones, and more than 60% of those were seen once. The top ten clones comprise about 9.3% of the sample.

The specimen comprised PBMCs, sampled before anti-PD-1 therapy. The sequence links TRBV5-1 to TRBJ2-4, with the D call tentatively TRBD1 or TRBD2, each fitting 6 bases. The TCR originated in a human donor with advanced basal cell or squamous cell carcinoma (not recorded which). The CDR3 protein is CASNGGPGLAKNIQYF. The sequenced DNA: TGCGCCAGCAATGGGGGGCCCGGGCTGGCCAAAAACATTCAGTACTTC.